The clone carrying this TCR beta chain has a count of ten or more. A second PCR, run for about 7 to 11 cycles, used a sample-barcoded 5' primer plus a J-beta primer mix. TCRdb reanalysed the 5' RACE reads using MiXCR and keeps one entry per CDR3 protein. Found here are just under 550,000 distinct CDR3 sequences, nearly 25% of them singletons; the top ten hold around 10%. The data were taken from a study of blood T cells in healthy people across ages. Overall study: Capture via template switching afforded approximately one barcoded beta molecule per two T cells.

Trimming at V came to 6 bases and at J to 3 bases, leaving 4 bases not matched to a gene. The germline CDR1 and CDR2 sequences are MDHEN and SYDVKM. The CDR3 runs to 14 residues. Extraction of total RNA produced a minimum of 5 micrograms from each sample. These sequences were also reported in another study, on T cells of mothers and their children. That paper notes: Samples were provided by three healthy Caucasian mothers and their six children.

The sequence derives from a boy younger than 18 in good health. The source material was blood. The chain employs TRBV28 and TRBJ2-3; 9 bases agree with TRBD2. CDR3 in DNA: TGTGCCAGCAGAGAAACTAGCGGGACAGATACGCAGTATTTT. Amino acids: CASRETSGTDTQYF.